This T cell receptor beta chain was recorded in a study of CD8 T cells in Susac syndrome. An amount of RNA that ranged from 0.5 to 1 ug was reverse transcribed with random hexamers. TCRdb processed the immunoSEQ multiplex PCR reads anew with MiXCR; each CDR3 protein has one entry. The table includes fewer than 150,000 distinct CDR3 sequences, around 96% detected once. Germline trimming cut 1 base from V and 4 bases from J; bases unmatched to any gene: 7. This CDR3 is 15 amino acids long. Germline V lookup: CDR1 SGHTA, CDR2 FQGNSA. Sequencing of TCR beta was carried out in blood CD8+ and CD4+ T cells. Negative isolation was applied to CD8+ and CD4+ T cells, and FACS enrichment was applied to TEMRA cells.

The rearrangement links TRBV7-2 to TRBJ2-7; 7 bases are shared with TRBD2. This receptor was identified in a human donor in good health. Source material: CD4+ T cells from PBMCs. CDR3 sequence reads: CASSLEAGAQYEQYF. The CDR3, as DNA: TGTGCCAGCAGCTTAGAGGCGGGAGCACAATACGAGCAGTACTTC. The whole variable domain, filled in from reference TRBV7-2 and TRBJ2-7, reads GAGVSQSPSNKVTEKGKDVELRCDPISGHTALYWYRQSLGQGLEFLIYFQGNSAPDKSGLPSDRFSAERTGGSVSTLTIQRTQQEDSAVYLCASSLEAGAQYEQYFGPGTRLTVT.